This T cell receptor beta chain was recovered during a study of cytomegalovirus exposure and HLA in healthy donors. About this clone: What it recognizes is unknown.

Study results and limitations: Clusters of TCRs from the first cohort tended to co-occur in the 100 to 150 validation repertoires (as a later analysis found). Three chains tied to CMV proved CMV antigen-specific in vitro.

Some clones are missing from TCRdb's copy, which holds only in-frame ones; the method was immunoSEQ multiplex PCR. This sample yields about 150,000 clones, of which 86% are seen a single time; about a fifth belongs to the top ten. The CDR3 is 16 amino acids. V trimming: 3 bases; J trimming: 4 bases; junction bases outside the gene matches: 12. The germline V gene has CDR1 SGHDT and CDR2 YYEEEE. The material sequenced was PBMCs. V is TRBV5-6 and J is TRBJ1-2, with TRBD1 matching over 7 bases. The TCR sequence derives from a man aged 18 to 29 in good health and CMV-seropositive. The CDR3 nucleotides read TGTGCCAGCAGCTCCTTAGGGACAGAATTGCTCTATGGCTACACCTTC. Translated, it gives CASSSLGTELLYGYTF.